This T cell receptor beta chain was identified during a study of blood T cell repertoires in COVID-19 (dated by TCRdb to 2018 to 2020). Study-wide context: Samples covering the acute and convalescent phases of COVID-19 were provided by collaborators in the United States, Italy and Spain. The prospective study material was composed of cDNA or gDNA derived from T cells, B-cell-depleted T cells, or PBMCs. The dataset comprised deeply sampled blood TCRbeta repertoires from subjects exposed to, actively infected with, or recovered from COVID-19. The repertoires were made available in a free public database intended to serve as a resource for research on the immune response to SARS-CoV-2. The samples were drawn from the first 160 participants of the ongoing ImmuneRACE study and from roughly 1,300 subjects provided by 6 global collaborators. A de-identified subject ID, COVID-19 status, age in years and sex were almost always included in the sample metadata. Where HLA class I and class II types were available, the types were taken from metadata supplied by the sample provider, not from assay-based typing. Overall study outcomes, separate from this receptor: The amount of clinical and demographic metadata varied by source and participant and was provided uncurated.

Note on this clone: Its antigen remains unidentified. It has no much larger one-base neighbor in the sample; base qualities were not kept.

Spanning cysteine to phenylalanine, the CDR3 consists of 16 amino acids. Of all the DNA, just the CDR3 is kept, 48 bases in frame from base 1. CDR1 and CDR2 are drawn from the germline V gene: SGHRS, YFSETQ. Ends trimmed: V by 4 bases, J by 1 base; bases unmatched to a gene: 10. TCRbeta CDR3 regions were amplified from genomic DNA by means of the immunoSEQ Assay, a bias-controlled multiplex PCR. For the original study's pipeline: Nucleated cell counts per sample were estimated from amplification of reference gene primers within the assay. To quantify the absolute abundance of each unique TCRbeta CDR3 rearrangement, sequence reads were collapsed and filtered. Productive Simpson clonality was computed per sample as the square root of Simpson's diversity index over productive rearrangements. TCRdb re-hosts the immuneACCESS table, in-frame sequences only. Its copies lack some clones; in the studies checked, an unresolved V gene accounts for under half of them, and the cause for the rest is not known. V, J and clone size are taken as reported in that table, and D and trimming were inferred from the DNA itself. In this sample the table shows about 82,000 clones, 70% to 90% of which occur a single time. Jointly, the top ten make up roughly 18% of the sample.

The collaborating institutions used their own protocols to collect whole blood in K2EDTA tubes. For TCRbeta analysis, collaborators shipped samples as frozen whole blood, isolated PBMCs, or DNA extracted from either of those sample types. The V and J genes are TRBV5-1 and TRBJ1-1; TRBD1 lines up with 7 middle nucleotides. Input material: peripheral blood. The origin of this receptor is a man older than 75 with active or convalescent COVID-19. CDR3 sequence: CASSPRTGGANTEAFF. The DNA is TGCGCCAGCAGCCCCCGGACAGGTGGGGCGAACACTGAAGCTTTCTTT.